This T cell receptor (beta chain) was observed in a study of blood T cell repertoires in COVID-19. Study summary: Collection of acute and convalescent COVID-19 samples took place in the United States, Italy and Spain. The cDNA or gDNA used as material had been derived from T cells, B-cell-depleted T cells, or PBMCs.

Original data processing: The assay estimated nucleated cells by amplifying reference gene primers. Produced via immunoSEQ multiplex PCR; TCRdb's table is partial and in-frame only. The V and J calls and the clone size are those of that table, but D and trimming were determined from the DNA. The sample lists around 140,000 clones, 87% seen once, with over 0.75% in the top ten. Germline V CDR1 and CDR2: SGDLS, YYNGEE. V shed 0 bases and J shed 2 bases, with 11 bases lying between them. The CDR3 has 16 amino acids. The TCR comes from a woman aged 50 to 65 with acute or convalescent COVID-19. Sequencing was carried out using peripheral blood. The chain joins TRBV9 to TRBJ1-4; D is perhaps TRBD1 (5 bases). This CDR3 is CASSVEGSGTNEKLFF. CDR3 DNA: TGTGCCAGCAGCGTAGAGGGGTCAGGGACTAATGAAAAACTGTTTTTT.